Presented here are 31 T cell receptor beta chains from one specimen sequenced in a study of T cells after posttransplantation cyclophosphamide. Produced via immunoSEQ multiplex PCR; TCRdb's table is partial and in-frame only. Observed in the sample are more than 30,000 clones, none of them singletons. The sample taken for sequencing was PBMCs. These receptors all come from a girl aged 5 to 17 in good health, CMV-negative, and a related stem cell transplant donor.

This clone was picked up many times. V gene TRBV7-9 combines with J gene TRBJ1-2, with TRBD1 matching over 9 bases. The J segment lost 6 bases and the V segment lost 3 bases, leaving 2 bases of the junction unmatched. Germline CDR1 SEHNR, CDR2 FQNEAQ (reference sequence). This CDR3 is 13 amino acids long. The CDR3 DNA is TGTGCCAGCAGCTTGGGACAGGGAAATGGCTACACCTTC. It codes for CASSLGQGNGYTF.

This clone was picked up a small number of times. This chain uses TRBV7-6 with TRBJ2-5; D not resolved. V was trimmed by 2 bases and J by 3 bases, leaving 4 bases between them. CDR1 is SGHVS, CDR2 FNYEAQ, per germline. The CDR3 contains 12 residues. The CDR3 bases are TGTGCCAGCAGCTTAACGGAAGAGACCCAGTACTTC. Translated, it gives CASSLTEETQYF.

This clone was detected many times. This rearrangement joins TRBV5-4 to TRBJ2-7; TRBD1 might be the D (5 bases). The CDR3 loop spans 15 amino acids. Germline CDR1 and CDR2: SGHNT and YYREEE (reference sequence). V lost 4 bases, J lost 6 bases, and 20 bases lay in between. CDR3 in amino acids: CASSLTGLRDGEQYF. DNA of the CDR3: TGTGCCAGCAGCCTGACTGGGCTCAGGGATGGCGAGCAGTACTTC.

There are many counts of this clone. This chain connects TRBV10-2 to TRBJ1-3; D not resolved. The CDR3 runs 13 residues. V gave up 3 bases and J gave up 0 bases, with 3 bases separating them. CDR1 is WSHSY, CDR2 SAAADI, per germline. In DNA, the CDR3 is TGCGCCAGCAGTGACGGCTCTGGAAACACCATATATTTT. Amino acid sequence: CASSDGSGNTIYF.

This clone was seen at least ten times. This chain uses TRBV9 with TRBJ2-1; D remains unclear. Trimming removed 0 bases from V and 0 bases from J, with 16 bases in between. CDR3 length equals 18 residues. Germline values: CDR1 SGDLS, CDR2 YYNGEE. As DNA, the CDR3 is TGTGCCAGCAGCGTAGGAGTAAGAGTCCCTAGCTCCTACAATGAGCAGTTCTTC. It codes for CASSVGVRVPSSYNEQFF.

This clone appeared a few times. The CDR3 coding sequence is TGTGCCAGCAGTTTTGAGAGTACAGATACGCAGTATTTT. This encodes CASSFESTDTQYF. The V and J genes are TRBV25-1 and TRBJ2-3; unclear D gene. Germline V lookup: CDR1 MGHDK, CDR2 SYGVNS. The CDR3 loop spans 13 amino acids. V lost 5 bases, J lost 3 bases, and 9 bases lay in between.

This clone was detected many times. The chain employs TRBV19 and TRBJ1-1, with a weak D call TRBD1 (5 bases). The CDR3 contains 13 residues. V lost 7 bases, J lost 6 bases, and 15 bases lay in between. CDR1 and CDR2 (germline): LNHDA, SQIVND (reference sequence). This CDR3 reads CASTHLAGAEAFF. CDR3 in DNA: TGTGCCAGTACCCATTTGGCGGGGGCTGAAGCTTTCTTT.

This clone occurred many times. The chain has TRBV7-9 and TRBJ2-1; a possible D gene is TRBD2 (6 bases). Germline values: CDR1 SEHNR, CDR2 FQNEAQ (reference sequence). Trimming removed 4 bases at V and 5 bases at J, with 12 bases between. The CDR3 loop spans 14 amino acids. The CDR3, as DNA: TGTGCCAGCAGCTGGGACTTGCCAGACAATGAGCAGTTCTTC. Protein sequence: CASSWDLPDNEQFF.

The CDR3 here is CASSKRDSGYEQYF. The CDR3, as DNA: TGTGCCAGCAGTAAACGGGACAGCGGATACGAGCAGTACTTC. This chain uses TRBV28 with TRBJ2-7, with TRBD1 matching 7 bases. J gave up 4 bases and V 5 bases, and 8 bases lay outside the gene matches. CDR1 is MDHEN, CDR2 SYDVKM, per germline. This CDR3 spans 14 amino acids.

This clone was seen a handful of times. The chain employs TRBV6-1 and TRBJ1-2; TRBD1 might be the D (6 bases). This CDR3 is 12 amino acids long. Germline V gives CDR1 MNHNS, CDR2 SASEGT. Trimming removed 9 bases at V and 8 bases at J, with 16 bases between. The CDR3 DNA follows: TGTGCCAGTGGATACAGGGATTTAGGCTACACCTTC. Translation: CASGYRDLGYTF.

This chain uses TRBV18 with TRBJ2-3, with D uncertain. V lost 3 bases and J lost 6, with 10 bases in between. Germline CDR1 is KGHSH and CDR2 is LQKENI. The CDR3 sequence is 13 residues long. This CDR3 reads CASSPSYEDTQYF. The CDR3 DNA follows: TGTGCCAGCTCACCGAGTTACGAGGATACGCAGTATTTT.

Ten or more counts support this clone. The CDR3 protein is CASSAEGLSNQPQHF. Written as DNA, the CDR3 is TGTGCCAGCAGTGCGGAGGGGCTTAGCAATCAGCCCCAGCATTTT. The chain couples TRBV2 to TRBJ1-5; maybe TRBD1 (5 bases). This CDR3 has 15 amino acids. Between the trimmed V and J ends, which lost 4 bases and 0 bases, there was a span of 10 bases. CDR1 is SNHLY, CDR2 FYNNEI, per germline.

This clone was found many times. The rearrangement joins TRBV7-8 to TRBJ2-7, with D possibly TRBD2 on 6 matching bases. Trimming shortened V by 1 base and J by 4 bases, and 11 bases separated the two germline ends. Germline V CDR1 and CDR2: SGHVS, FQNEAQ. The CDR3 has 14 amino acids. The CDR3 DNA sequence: TGTGCCAGCAGCTTAGATGGGGGGAGGTACGAGCAGTACTTC. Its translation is CASSLDGGRYEQYF.

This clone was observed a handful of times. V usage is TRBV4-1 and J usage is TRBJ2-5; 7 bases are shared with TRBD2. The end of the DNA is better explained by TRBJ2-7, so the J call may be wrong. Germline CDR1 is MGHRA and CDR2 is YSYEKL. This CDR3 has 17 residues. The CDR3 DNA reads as TGCGCCAGCAGCCAGGCGAGGGGAGGGACTTTACCATACGAGCAGTACTTC. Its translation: CASSQARGGTLPYEQYF.

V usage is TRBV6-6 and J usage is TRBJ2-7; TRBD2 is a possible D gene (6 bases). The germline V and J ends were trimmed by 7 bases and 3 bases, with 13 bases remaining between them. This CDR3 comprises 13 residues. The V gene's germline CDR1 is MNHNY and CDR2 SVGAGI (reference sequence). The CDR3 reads CASTGGYNYEQYF. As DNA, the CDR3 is TGTGCCAGCACAGGAGGGTATAACTACGAGCAGTACTTC.

The chain's CDR3 is CASSLYRGRNTGELFF. Written as DNA, the CDR3 is TGTGCCAGCAGCTTGTACAGGGGGCGTAACACCGGGGAGCTGTTTTTT. The chain employs TRBV5-6 and TRBJ2-2; 9 positions match TRBD1. CDR1 SGHDT and CDR2 YYEEEE come from the germline V gene. The CDR3 consists of 16 residues. The V segment lost 1 base and the J segment 2 bases; nucleotides outside the gene matches: 3. The full variable domain, rest sourced from reference TRBV5-6 and TRBJ2-2, is DAGVTQSPTHLIKTRGQQVTLRCSPKSGHDTVSWYQQALGQGPQFIFQYYEEEERQRGNFPDRFSGHQFPNYSSELNVNALLLGDSALYLCASSLYRGRNTGELFFGEGSRLTVL.

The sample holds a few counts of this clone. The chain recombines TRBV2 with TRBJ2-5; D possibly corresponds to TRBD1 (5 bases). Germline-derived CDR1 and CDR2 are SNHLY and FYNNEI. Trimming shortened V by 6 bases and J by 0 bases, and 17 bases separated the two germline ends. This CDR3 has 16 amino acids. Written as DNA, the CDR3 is TGTGCCAGCAGAGTTGTAGGCAGGGCAGACCAAGAGACCCAGTACTTC. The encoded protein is CASRVVGRADQETQYF.

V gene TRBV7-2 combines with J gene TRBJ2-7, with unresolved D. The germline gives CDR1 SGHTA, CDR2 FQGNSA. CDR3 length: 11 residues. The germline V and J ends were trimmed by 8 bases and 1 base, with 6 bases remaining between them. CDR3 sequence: CASVGSYEQYF. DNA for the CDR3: TGTGCCAGCGTCGGTTCCTACGAGCAGTACTTC.

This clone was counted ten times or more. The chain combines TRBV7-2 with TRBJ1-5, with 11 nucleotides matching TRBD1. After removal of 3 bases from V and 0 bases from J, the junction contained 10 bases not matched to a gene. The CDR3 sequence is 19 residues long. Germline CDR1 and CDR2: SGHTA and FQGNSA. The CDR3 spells CASSLKDRGRPYSNQPQHF. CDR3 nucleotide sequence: TGTGCCAGCAGCTTGAAGGACAGGGGGCGTCCCTATAGCAATCAGCCCCAGCATTTT.

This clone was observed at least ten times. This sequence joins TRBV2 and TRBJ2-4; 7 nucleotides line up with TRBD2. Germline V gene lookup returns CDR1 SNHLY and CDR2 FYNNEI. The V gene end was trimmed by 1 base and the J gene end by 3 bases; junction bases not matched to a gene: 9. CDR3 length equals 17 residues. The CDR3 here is CASSEGPSGRGKNIQYF. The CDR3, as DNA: TGTGCCAGCAGTGAAGGCCCTAGCGGAAGGGGCAAAAACATTCAGTACTTC.

CDR3 nucleotides: TGTGCCAGCAGTAAGACAGTCCCCGGGACTAGCGGGAGGGCCCGAGATACGCAGTATTTT. Protein: CASSKTVPGTSGRARDTQYF. This rearrangement joins TRBV27 to TRBJ2-3, with TRBD2 identical over 16 bases. With V trimmed by 5 bases and J by 5 bases, 16 bases remained unmatched. The CDR3 is made up of 20 amino acids. CDR1 and CDR2 (germline): MNHEY, SMNVEV (reference sequence).

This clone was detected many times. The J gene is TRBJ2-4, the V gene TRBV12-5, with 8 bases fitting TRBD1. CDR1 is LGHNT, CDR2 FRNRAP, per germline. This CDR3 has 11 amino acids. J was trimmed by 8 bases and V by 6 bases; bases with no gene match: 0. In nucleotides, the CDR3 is TGTGCTAGTGGACAGGGGGACATTCAGTACTTC. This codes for CASGQGDIQYF.

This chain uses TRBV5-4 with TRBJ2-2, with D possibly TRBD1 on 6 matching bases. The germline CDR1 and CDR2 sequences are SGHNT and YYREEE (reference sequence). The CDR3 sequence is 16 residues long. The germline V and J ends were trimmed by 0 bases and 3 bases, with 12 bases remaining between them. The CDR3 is CASSLARGRDTGELFF. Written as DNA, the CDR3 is TGTGCCAGCAGCTTGGCCAGGGGTCGCGACACCGGGGAGCTGTTTTTT.

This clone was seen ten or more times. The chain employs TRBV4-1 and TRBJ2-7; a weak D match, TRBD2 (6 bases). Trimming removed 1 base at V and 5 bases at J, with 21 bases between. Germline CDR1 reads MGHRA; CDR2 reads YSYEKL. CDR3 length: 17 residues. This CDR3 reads CASSQVPRPGRWDEQYF. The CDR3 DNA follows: TGCGCCAGCAGCCAAGTTCCCCGCCCAGGGAGGTGGGACGAGCAGTACTTC.

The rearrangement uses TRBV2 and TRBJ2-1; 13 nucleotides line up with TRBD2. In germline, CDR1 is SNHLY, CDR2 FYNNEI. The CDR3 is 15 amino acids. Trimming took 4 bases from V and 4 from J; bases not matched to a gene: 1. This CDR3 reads CASSGLAGGYNEQFF. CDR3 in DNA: TGTGCCAGCAGTGGACTAGCGGGGGGATACAATGAGCAGTTCTTC.

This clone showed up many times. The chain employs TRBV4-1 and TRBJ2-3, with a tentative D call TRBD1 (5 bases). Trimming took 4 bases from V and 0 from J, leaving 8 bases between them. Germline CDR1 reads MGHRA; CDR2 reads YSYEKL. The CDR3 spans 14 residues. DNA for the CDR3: TGCGCCAGCAGCCCGACAGCTAGCACAGATACGCAGTATTTT. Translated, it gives CASSPTASTDTQYF.

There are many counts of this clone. The CDR3 loop is CASSTGTGYYGYTF. Written as DNA, the CDR3 is TGTGCCAGCTCCACCGGGACAGGGTATTATGGCTACACCTTC. The rearrangement links TRBV19 to TRBJ1-2; 9 bases map to TRBD1. V was pared by 9 bases and J by 5 bases, with 10 bases of the junction left unmatched. The germline gives CDR1 LNHDA, CDR2 SQIVND (reference sequence). The CDR3 contains 14 residues.

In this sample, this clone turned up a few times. The CDR3 DNA reads TGTGCCAGCAGTCCCGCCGGGACAGGTGCCTACGAGCAGTACTTC. Its translation: CASSPAGTGAYEQYF. The chain links TRBV28 to TRBJ2-7; 8 nucleotides agree with TRBD1. The CDR3 runs to 15 residues. With 5 bases clipped from V and 2 bases from J, the junction kept 8 bases outside the gene matches. Germline assignment: CDR1 MDHEN and CDR2 SYDVKM.

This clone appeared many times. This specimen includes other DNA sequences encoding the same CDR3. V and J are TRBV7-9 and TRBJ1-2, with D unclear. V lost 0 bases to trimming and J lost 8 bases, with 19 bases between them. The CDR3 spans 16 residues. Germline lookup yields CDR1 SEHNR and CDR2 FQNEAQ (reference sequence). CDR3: CASSLAEAGDLRGYTF. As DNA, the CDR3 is TGTGCCAGCAGCTTAGCGGAGGCAGGTGACTTGAGGGGCTACACCTTC.

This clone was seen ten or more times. In DNA form, the CDR3 reads TGTGCCACCTCCCACAGCTACGAGCAGTACTTC. It translates to CATSHSYEQYF. The genes are TRBV10-3 and TRBJ2-7, with no clear D. Between the trimmed V and J ends, which lost 10 bases and 3 bases, there was a span of 10 bases. This CDR3 comprises 11 residues. The germline V gene has CDR1 ENHRY and CDR2 SYGVKD.

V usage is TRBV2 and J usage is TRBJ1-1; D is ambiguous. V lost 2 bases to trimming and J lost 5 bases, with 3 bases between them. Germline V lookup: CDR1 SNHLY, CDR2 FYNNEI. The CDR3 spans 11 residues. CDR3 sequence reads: CASSEQTEAFF. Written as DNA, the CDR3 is TGTGCCAGCAGTGAACAGACTGAAGCTTTCTTT.